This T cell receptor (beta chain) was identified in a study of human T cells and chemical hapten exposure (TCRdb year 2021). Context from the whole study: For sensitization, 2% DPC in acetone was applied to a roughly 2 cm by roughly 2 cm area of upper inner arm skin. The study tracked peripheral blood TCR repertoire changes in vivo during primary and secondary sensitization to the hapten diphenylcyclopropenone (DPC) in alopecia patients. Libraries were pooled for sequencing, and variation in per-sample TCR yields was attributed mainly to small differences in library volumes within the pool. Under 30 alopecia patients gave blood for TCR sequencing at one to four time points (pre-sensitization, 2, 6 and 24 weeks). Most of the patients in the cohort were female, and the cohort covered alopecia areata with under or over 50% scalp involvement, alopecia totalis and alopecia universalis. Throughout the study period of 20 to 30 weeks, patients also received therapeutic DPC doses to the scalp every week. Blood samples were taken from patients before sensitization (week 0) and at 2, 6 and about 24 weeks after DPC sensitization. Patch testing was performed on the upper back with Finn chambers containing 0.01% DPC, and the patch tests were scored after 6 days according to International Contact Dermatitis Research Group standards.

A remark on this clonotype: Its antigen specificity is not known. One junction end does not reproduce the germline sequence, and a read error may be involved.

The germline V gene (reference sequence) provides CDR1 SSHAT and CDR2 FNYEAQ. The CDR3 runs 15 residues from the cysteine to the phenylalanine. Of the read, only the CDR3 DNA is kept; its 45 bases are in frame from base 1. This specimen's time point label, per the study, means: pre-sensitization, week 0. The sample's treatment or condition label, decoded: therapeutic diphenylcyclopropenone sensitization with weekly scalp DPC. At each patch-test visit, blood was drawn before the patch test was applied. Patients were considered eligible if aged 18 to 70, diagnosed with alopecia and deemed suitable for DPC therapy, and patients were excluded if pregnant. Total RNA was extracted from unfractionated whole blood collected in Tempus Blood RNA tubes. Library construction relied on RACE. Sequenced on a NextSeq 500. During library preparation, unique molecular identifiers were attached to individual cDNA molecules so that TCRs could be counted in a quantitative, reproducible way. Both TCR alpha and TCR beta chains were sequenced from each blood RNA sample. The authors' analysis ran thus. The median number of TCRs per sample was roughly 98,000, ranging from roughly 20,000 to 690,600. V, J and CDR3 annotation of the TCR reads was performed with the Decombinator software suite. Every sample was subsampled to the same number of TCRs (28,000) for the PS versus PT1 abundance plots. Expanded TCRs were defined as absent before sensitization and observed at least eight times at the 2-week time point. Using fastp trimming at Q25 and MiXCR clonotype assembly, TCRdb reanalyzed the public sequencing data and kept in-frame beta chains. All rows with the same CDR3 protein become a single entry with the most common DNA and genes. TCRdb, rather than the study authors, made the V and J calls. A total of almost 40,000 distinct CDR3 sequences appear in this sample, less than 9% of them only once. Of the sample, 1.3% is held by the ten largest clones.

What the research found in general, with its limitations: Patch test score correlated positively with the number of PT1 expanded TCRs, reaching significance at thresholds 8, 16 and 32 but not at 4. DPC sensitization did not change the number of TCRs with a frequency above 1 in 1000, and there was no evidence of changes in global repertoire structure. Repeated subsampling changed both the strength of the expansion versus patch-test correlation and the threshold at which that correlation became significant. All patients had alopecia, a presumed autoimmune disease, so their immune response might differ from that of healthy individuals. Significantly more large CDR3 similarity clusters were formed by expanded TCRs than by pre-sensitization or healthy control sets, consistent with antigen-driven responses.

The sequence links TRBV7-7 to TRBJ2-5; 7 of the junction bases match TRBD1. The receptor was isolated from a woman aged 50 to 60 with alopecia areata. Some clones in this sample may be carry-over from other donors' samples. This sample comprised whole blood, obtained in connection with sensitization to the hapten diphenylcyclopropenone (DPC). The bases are TGTGCTAGCAGCTCCTTGACAGGGCGCCAAGAGACCCAGTACTTC. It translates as CASSSLTGRQETQYF.